One and the same sample provided the 13 T cell receptor beta chains below, sequenced in a study of Ad26.COV2.S vaccination and SARS-CoV-2 variants. Sequencing used immunoSEQ multiplex PCR; TCRdb keeps in-frame clones, though not all of them. The repertoire holds around 350,000 clones, with approximately 90% as singletons. The sample consisted of peripheral blood, taken after recovery from COVID-19. All receptors come from a human donor who had recovered from COVID-19.

This clone was recorded many times. This chain joins TRBV6-2 or TRBV6-3 and TRBJ2-6; D not certain. This CDR3 is built from 14 residues. CDR1 and CDR2 (germline): MNHEY, SVGEGT. V lost 2 bases to trimming and J lost 0 bases, with 2 bases between them. The CDR3 region is CASSYISGANVLTF. The CDR3 DNA reads as TGTGCCAGCAGTTACATCTCTGGGGCCAACGTCCTGACTTTC.

This clone showed up just once. This sequence joins TRBV3-1 (or the pseudogene TRBV3-2) and TRBJ1-1, with TRBD1 matching over 7 bases. The V and J ends lost 0 bases and 1 base, in that order; junction bases with no gene match: 8. Per germline, CDR1 LGHDT and CDR2 YNNKEL (reference sequence). The CDR3 loop spans 17 amino acids. This chain's CDR3 is CASSQDVSGQRNTEAFF. Written as DNA, the CDR3 is TGTGCCAGCAGCCAAGACGTCTCGGGACAGCGGAACACTGAAGCTTTCTTT.

The chain carries TRBV10-3 and TRBJ1-2; no definite D call. CDR1 is ENHRY and CDR2 is SYGVKD in the germline V gene. The CDR3 spans 15 residues. V lost 3 bases and J 4 bases, leaving 15 bases between the germline ends. CDR3 region: CAISEIYSGIYGYTF. The CDR3 DNA reads TGTGCCATCAGTGAAATTTATAGTGGGATCTATGGCTACACCTTC.

The genes are TRBV29-1 and TRBJ1-1; D might be TRBD1 (6 bases). This CDR3 has 14 residues. The V end lost 7 bases, the J end lost 1 base, and 16 bases lay between the germline ends. Per germline, CDR1 SQVTM and CDR2 ANQGSEA. CDR3 bases: TGCAGCGGGAAAAACAGGGCCCGGAACACTGAAGCTTTCTTT. Translating it yields CSGKNRARNTEAFF.

The rearrangement uses TRBV6-6 and TRBJ2-7, with a tentative D call TRBD2 (7 bases). The CDR3 is 15 residues long. Germline V gene sequence: CDR1 MNHNY, CDR2 SVGAGI (reference sequence). The V gene lost 4 bases and the J gene lost 8 bases, with 21 bases spanning the gap. Here the CDR3 DNA reads TGTGCCAGCAGTTCCGACCTCTCGGGGGGCCGCAAGCAGTACTTC. Encoded protein: CASSSDLSGGRKQYF.

This clone has a single count. Germline is not matched at one junction end, which may reflect a read error. This sequence joins TRBV9 and TRBJ2-1; the D call may be TRBD1 or TRBD2 (5 bases each). Germline CDR1 and CDR2: SGDLS and YYNGEE. The CDR3 has 15 residues. The DNA of the CDR3 is TGTGCCAGCAGCCCCCCGGGACCATCCTCCAATGAGCAGTTCTTC. Translation: CASSPPGPSSNEQFF. Complete variable domain (other parts from reference TRBV9 and TRBJ2-1): DSGVTQTPKHLITATGQRVTLRCSPRSGDLSVYWYQQSLDQGLQFLIQYYNGEERAKGNILERFSAQQFPDLHSELNLSSLELGDSALYFCASSPPGPSSNEQFFGPGTRLTVL.

The chain combines TRBV7-9 with TRBJ2-1; D is uncertain. V lost 4 bases, J lost 8 bases, and 30 bases lay in between. Per germline, CDR1 SEHNR and CDR2 FQNEAQ (reference sequence). The CDR3 runs to 19 residues. The DNA of the CDR3 is TGTGCCAGCAGCTCCAGGAGTCCGAGCACCCTGGCCTTTGTGTATGAGCAGTTCTTC. Residues: CASSSRSPSTLAFVYEQFF.

The chain employs TRBV18 and TRBJ2-3; unclear D gene. CDR3 length: 12 residues. V was shortened by 3 bases and J by 5 bases, with 6 bases between the two germline ends. CDR1 and CDR2 from the germline V gene are KGHSH and LQKENI. This CDR3 reads CASSPLRDTQYF. CDR3 sequence (DNA): TGTGCCAGCTCACCGCTAAGAGATACGCAGTATTTT.

V is TRBV11-2 and J is TRBJ2-5; a possible D gene is TRBD2 (5 bases). The CDR3 covers 14 residues. The germline V gene encodes CDR1 SGHAT and CDR2 FQNNGV. Trimming shortened V by 6 bases and J by 5 bases, and 16 bases separated the two germline ends. CDR3 sequence: CASSPSSRGETQYF. CDR3 nucleotide sequence: TGTGCCAGCAGTCCCAGTAGCCGAGGGGAGACCCAGTACTTC. The full variable domain, rest sourced from reference TRBV11-2 and TRBJ2-5, is EAGVAQSPRYKIIEKRQSVAFWCNPISGHATLYWYQQILGQGPKLLIQFQNNGVVDDSQLPKDRFSAERLKGVDSTLKIQPAKLEDSAVYLCASSPSSRGETQYFGPGTRLLVL.

The rearrangement uses TRBV19 and TRBJ1-1; D not certain. Germline values: CDR1 LNHDA, CDR2 SQIVND (reference sequence). V lost 5 bases and J lost 1, with 14 bases in between. CDR3 length: 15 amino acids. The CDR3 DNA is TGTGCCAGTAGTTCATGGGCCCTCCAGAACACTGAAGCTTTCTTT. Translation gives CASSSWALQNTEAFF.

The chain is built from TRBV3-1 (or the pseudogene TRBV3-2) and TRBJ1-2, with TRBD1 matching over 9 bases. Germline CDR1 LGHDT, CDR2 YNNKEL (reference sequence). The CDR3 loop spans 13 amino acids. The trim removed 6 bases at V and 8 bases at J, leaving 7 bases unmatched. The CDR3, as DNA: TGTGCCAGCAGTCAACAGGGGGCGCGGGGCTACACCTTC. This translates into CASSQQGARGYTF.

This clone has a single count. The CDR3 bases are TGTGCCAGCTCACCGGCAGGGGATGAGCAGTTCTTC. Translation: CASSPAGDEQFF. The chain recombines TRBV18 with TRBJ2-1, with D perhaps matching TRBD1 (6 bases). There are 12 residues in the CDR3. V was cut by 3 bases and J by 8 bases, with 8 bases left in between. Germline CDR1 is KGHSH and CDR2 is LQKENI.

The chain uses TRBV2 and TRBJ1-4; no clear D. The CDR3 covers 11 residues. Trimming cost V 6 bases and J 4 bases, with 3 bases left between them. Germline V gives CDR1 SNHLY, CDR2 FYNNEI. The CDR3: CASRSNEKLFF. In nucleotides, the CDR3 is TGTGCCAGCAGGAGTAATGAAAAACTGTTTTTT.